This T cell receptor (beta chain) was found in a study of shared clonotypes between healthy human individuals. Each replicate PCR on the sorted subsets used about 0.2 ug DNA (approximately 33,000 T cell genomes). The method was immunoSEQ multiplex PCR; TCRdb's version includes in-frame clones alone and lacks a portion of them. The sample records under 750,000 clones, about two thirds being singletons. Per germline, CDR1 SGHRS and CDR2 YFSETQ. CDR3 length: 14 amino acids. Trimming removed 1 base at V and 7 bases at J, with 11 bases between. Memory CD4+ cells were the fraction left after CD45RA+ naive selection.

Source material: memory CD4+ T cells sorted from blood. Subset noted: CD45RA-negative fraction. The chain carries TRBV5-1 and TRBJ2-2; D remains ambiguous. The TCR sequence derives from a woman aged 25 to 39 in good health. CDR3 protein: CASSLQETYGELFF. The DNA for the CDR3 is TGCGCCAGCAGCTTGCAGGAAACCTACGGGGAGCTGTTTTTT.